This passage covers 11 T cell receptor beta chains from one sample sequenced in a study of T cell responses to AZD1222 COVID-19 vaccine. This table comes from immunoSEQ multiplex PCR, and its TCRdb copy is limited to in-frame clones, with some not included. The table shows 140,000 to 150,000 clones, with around 90% occurring only once. The sample was peripheral blood, taken 28 days after the second dose of the MenACWY control vaccine. These TCRs come from an adult who received the MenACWY meningococcal vaccine as a control.

The chain couples TRBV28 to TRBJ1-2; 8 nucleotides match TRBD1. V lost 5 bases to trimming and J lost 7 bases; unmatched junction nucleotides: 6. The CDR3 is 13 residues long. Germline V gene data show CDR1 as MDHEN and CDR2 as SYDVKM. CDR3 DNA sequence: TGTGCCAGCAGTGCGGACAGGGTGGGTGGCTACACCTTC. Translated, it gives CASSADRVGGYTF.

V gene TRBV3-1 (or the pseudogene TRBV3-2) combines with J gene TRBJ1-2; 7 nucleotides agree with TRBD1. Losses at the gene ends were 5 bases for V and 4 bases for J; bases not matched to a gene: 4. Looked up from germline, CDR1 is LGHDT and CDR2 is YNNKEL (reference sequence). This CDR3 is built from 13 residues. CDR3 loop: CASSSGTVYGYTF. CDR3 bases: TGTGCCAGCAGCTCCGGGACAGTCTATGGCTACACCTTC.

The V gene is TRBV24-1, the J gene TRBJ1-2, with 7 bases fitting TRBD1. CDR1 is KGHDR and CDR2 is SFDVKD in the germline V gene. J was trimmed by 2 bases and V by 9 bases; bases with no gene match: 2. The CDR3 runs to 12 residues. CDR3 region: CATRDRNYGYTF. In DNA, the CDR3 is TGTGCCACCCGGGACAGAAACTATGGCTACACCTTC.

The rearrangement joins TRBV5-4 to TRBJ1-1; TRBD1 aligns across 7 bases. Germline-derived CDR1 and CDR2 are SGHNT and YYREEE (reference sequence). The CDR3 is made up of 13 amino acids. With V trimmed by 5 bases and J by 1 base, 2 bases remained unmatched. The DNA for the CDR3 is TGTGCCAGCAGTTGGGACAGGAACACTGAAGCTTTCTTT. This gives the protein CASSWDRNTEAFF.

V is TRBV19 and J is TRBJ2-7; 9 nucleotides agree with TRBD1. J was trimmed by 3 bases and V by 5 bases; bases with no gene match: 8. This CDR3 spans 15 amino acids. In germline, CDR1 is LNHDA, CDR2 SQIVND (reference sequence). Here the CDR3 reads CASSGPGTGSYEQYF. CDR3 DNA: TGTGCCAGTAGTGGACCCGGGACAGGGAGCTACGAGCAGTACTTC.

This clone has a single count. The rearrangement links TRBV27 to TRBJ2-1; maybe TRBD2 (5 bases). This CDR3 has 16 amino acids. The V and J ends lost 1 base and 0 bases respectively, with 10 bases between them. CDR1 is MNHEY, CDR2 SMNVEV, per germline (reference sequence). CDR3 region: CASSLYGRRSYNEQFF. Here the CDR3 DNA reads TGTGCCAGCAGTTTATATGGGAGACGCTCCTACAATGAGCAGTTCTTC.

This chain links TRBV18 with TRBJ2-7; D possibly corresponds to TRBD1 (5 bases). The CDR3 is made up of 15 amino acids. The germline gives CDR1 KGHSH, CDR2 LQKENI. Trimming removed 0 bases at V and 0 bases at J, with 9 bases between. The CDR3 sequence is CASSPPQGSSYEQYF. DNA for the CDR3: TGTGCCAGCTCACCACCCCAGGGCAGCTCCTACGAGCAGTACTTC.

This clone was picked up one time. The V and J genes are TRBV30 and TRBJ1-1; D is uncertain. The germline gives CDR1 GTSNPN, CDR2 SVGIG (reference sequence). The CDR3 runs to 13 residues. V shed 5 bases and J shed 1 base, with 11 bases lying between them. CDR3 residues: CAWQLTQNTEAFF. As DNA, the CDR3 is TGTGCCTGGCAGCTAACCCAGAACACTGAAGCTTTCTTT. The entire variable domain, with the rest obtained from reference TRBV30 and TRBJ1-1, is as follows: SQTIHQWPATLVQPVGSPLSLECTVEGTSNPNLYWYRQAAGRGLQLLFYSVGIGQISSEVPQNLSASRPQDRQFILSSKKLLLSDSGFYLCAWQLTQNTEAFFGQGTRLTVV.

The chain uses TRBV2 and TRBJ2-4, with 8 positions matching TRBD2. Trimming at V came to 6 bases and at J to 8 bases, leaving 9 bases not matched to a gene. The CDR3 loop spans 14 amino acids. The germline gives CDR1 SNHLY, CDR2 FYNNEI. CDR3 amino acids: CASRDTAGGDIQYF. CDR3 nucleotide sequence: TGTGCCAGCAGGGACACCGCCGGGGGGGACATTCAGTACTTC. The full variable domain, in which reference TRBV2 and TRBJ2-4 provide the parts outside the CDR3, is EPEVTQTPSHQVTQMGQEVILRCVPISNHLYFYWYRQILGQKVEFLVSFYNNEISEKSEIFDDQFSVERPDGSNFTLKIRSTKLEDSAMYFCASRDTAGGDIQYFGAGTRLSVL.

The chain has TRBV7-2 and TRBJ1-2; unclear D gene. The CDR3 runs 15 residues. Germline values: CDR1 SGHTA, CDR2 FQGNSA. V lost 2 bases and J lost 0, with 10 bases in between. The CDR3 DNA sequence: TGTGCCAGCAGCTTACTGTTTAGCTCTAACTATGGCTACACCTTC. Protein product: CASSLLFSSNYGYTF.

The rearrangement joins TRBV28 to TRBJ2-2; possibly TRBD1 for D (6 bases). The CDR3 is made up of 14 amino acids. V lost 6 bases, J lost 1 base, and 9 bases lay in between. Germline V gene sequence: CDR1 MDHEN, CDR2 SYDVKM. CDR3 nucleotide sequence: TGTGCCAGCAGGTTCAGGGGGAACACCGGGGAGCTGTTTTTT. It yields the protein CASRFRGNTGELFF.